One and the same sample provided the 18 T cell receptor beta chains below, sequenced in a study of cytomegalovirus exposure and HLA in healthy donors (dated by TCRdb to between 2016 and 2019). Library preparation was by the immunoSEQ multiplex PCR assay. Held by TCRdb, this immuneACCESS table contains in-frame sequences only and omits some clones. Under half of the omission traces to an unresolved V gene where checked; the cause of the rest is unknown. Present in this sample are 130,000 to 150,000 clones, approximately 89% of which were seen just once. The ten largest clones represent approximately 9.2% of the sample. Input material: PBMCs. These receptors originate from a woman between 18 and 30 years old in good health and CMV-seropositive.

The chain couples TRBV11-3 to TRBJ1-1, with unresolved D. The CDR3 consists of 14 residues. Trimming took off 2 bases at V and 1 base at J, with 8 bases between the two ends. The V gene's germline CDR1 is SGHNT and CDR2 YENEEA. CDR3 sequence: CASSLRGENTEAFF. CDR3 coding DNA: TGTGCCAGCAGCTTAAGAGGCGAGAACACTGAAGCTTTCTTT.

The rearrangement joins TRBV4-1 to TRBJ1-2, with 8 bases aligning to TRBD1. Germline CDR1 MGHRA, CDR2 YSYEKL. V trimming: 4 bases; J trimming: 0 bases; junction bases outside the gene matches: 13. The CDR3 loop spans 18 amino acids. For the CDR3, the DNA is TGCGCCAGCAGCCCTACACGGACCGGGACAGGTTCTAACTATGGCTACACCTTC. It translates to CASSPTRTGTGSNYGYTF.

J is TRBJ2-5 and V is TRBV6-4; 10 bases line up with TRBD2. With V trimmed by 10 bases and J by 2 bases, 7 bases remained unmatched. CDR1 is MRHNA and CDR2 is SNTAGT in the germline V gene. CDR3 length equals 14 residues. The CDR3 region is CAIQAGGPQETQYF. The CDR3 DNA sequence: TGTGCCATTCAAGCGGGGGGGCCACAAGAGACCCAGTACTTC.

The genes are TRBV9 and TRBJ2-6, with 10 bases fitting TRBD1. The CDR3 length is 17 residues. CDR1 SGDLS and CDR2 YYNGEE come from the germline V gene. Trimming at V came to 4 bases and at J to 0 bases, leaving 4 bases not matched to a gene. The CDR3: CASSPRTGGSGANVLTF. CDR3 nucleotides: TGTGCCAGCAGCCCGCGGACAGGGGGCTCTGGGGCCAACGTCCTGACTTTC.

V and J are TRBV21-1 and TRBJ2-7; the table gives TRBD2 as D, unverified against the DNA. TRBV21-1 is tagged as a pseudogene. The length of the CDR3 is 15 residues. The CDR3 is CASSKASESSYEQYF. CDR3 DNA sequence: TGTGCCAGCAGCAAGGCTAGCGAGTCCTCCTACGAGCAGTACTTC.

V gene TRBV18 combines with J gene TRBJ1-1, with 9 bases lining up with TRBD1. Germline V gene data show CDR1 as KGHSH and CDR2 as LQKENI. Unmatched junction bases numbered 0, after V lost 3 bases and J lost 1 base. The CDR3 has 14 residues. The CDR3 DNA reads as TGTGCCAGCTCACCGGGACAGGGGAACACTGAAGCTTTCTTT. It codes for CASSPGQGNTEAFF.

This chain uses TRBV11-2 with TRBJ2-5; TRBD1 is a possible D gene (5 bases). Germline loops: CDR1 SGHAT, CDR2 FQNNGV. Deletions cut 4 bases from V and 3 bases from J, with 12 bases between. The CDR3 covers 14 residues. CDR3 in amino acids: CASSSNDSKETQYF. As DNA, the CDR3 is TGTGCCAGCAGCTCGAACGACAGCAAAGAGACCCAGTACTTC.

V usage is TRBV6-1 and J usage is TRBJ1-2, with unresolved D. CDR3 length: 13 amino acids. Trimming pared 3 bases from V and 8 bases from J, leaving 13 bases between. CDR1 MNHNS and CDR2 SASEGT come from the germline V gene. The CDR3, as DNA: TGTGCCAGCAGTGAGCCCGCGCTAGGAGGCTACACCTTC. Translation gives CASSEPALGGYTF.

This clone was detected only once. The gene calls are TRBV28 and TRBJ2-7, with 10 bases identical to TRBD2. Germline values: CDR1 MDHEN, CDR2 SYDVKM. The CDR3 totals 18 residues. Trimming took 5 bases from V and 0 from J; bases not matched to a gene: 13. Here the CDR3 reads CASSRPRIAGGTSYEQYF. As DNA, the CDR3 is TGTGCCAGCAGTCGCCCCCGCATAGCGGGGGGAACCTCCTACGAGCAGTACTTC.

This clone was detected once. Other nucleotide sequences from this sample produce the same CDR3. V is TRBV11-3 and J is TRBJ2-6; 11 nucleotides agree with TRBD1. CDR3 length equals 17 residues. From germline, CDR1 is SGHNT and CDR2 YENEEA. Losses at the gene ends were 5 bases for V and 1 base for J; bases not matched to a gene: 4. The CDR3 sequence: CASSPGTGGSGANVLTF. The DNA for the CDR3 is TGTGCCAGCAGCCCCGGGACAGGGGGGTCTGGGGCCAACGTCCTGACTTTC.

The CDR3 sequence: CASSPTTGFTEAFF. The CDR3, as DNA: TGTGCCAGCAGTCCGACGACAGGGTTCACTGAAGCTTTCTTT. V gene TRBV27 combines with J gene TRBJ1-1; 7 nucleotides line up with TRBD1. The CDR3 sequence is 14 residues long. Per germline, CDR1 MNHEY and CDR2 SMNVEV (reference sequence). V shed 5 bases and J 4 bases; nucleotides not matched to a gene: 7.

CDR3: CASSLGVGLYGYTF. The CDR3 DNA follows: TGTGCCAGCAGCTTAGGCGTGGGGCTCTATGGCTACACCTTC. The chain is built from TRBV7-9 and TRBJ1-2, with a tentative D call TRBD1 (5 bases). Looked up from germline, CDR1 is SEHNR and CDR2 is FQNEAQ (reference sequence). The CDR3 is made up of 14 amino acids. Trimming pared 1 base from V and 4 bases from J, leaving 10 bases between.

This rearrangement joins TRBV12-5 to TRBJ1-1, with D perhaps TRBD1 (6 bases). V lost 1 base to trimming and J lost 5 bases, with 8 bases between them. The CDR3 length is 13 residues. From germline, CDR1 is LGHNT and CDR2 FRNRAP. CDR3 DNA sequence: TGTGCTAGTGGTTTGGGTAGGGGGACTGAAGCTTTCTTT. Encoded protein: CASGLGRGTEAFF.

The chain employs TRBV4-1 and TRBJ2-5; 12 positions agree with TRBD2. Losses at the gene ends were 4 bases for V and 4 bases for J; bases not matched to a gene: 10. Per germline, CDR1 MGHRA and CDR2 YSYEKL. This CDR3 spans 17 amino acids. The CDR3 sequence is CASSPTGLAGRGETQYF. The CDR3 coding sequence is TGCGCCAGCAGCCCGACCGGACTAGCGGGACGAGGAGAGACCCAGTACTTC.

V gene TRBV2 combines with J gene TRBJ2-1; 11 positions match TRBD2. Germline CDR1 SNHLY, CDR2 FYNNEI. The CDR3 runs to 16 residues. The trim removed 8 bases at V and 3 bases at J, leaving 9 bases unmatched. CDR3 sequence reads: CASPPLLAGDYNEQFF. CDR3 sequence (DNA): TGTGCCAGCCCCCCCCTACTAGCGGGGGACTACAATGAGCAGTTCTTC.

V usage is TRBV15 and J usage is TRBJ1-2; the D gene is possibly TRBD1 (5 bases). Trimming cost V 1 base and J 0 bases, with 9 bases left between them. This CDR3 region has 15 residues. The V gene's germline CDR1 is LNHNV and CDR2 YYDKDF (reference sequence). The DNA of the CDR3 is TGTGCCACCAGCAGAGTAGACAGCGCTAACTATGGCTACACCTTC. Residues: CATSRVDSANYGYTF.

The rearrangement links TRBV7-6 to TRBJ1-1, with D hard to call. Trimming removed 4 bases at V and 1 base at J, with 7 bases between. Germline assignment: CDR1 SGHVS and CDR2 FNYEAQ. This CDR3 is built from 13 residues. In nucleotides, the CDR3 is TGTGCCAGCAGCTCTAAAAAGAACACTGAAGCTTTCTTT. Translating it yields CASSSKKNTEAFF.

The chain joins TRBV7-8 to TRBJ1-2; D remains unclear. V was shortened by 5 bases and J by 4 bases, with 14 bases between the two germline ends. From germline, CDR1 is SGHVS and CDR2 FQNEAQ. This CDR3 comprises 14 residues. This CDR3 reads CASSPRQALYGYTF. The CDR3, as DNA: TGTGCCAGCAGCCCAAGGCAAGCGCTCTATGGCTACACCTTC.